This entry is about one TCR beta chain. These data come from a study of Ad26.COV2.S vaccination and SARS-CoV-2 variants. For the study at large: Once or twice, 56 days apart, Ad26.COV2.S was delivered intramuscularly.

Assay used: immunoSEQ multiplex PCR; TCRdb lists only in-frame clones, some missing. Of some 640,000 clones listed, 80% to 90% are singletons. Treatment specified: approximately 18 received Ad26.COV2.S at low or high dose, single or two shots; 5 received placebo; per-sample allocation not given. Samples were taken on day 63 after the first vaccine or placebo injection. Germline V gives CDR1 SEHNR, CDR2 FQNEAQ (reference sequence). The V and J ends lost 1 base and 0 bases respectively, with 9 bases between them. This CDR3 contains 15 residues. The material sequenced was peripheral blood, taken in a trial of Ad26.COV2.S vaccine versus placebo. The chain combines TRBV7-9 with TRBJ2-5, with D unresolved. The receptor's source is a person between 18 and 60 years old who received the Ad26.COV2.S COVID-19 vaccine or a placebo. CDR3 in amino acids: CASSLGQAHQETQYF. CDR3 sequence (DNA): TGTGCCAGCAGCTTAGGGCAGGCCCACCAAGAGACCCAGTACTTC.